Listed here is a single TCR beta chain. Its antigen is not identified. This sample is part of a study of vaccination and CD4 T cells after COVID-19. Study details: Convalescent donors were composed of six males and four females, of whom two were Hispanic. A median of about 98 days (range 35 to 161) separated diagnosis from post-COVID sampling.

V was pared by 5 bases and J by 5 bases, with 15 bases between. This CDR3 comprises 14 residues. Germline loops: CDR1 LNHDA, CDR2 SQIVND (reference sequence). The treatment is: approximately 9-day PBMC culture with coronavirus spike peptide pools or control peptides (ViraFEST assay). March to December 2020 was the span of positive PCR dates, which predated US Alpha, Beta and Delta variants. Sequence data for DNA of cultured CD4+ T cells were generated by the Oncomine TCR Beta short-read assay. A single record per CDR3 protein comes from TCRdb applying MiXCR to the PCR reads. The sample includes roughly 20,000 distinct CDR3 sequences, roughly 63% of them seen just once. Overall study findings and caveats: Convalescent patients studied were relatively few, and early post-infection timepoints were absent.

This sequence originates from a human donor who had recovered from COVID-19. The specimen was CD4+ T cells from blood, cultured in vitro. V usage is TRBV19 and J usage is TRBJ1-2, with D tentatively TRBD1 (5 bases). The CDR3 sequence: CASSPADRAYGYTF. DNA for the CDR3: TGTGCCAGTAGTCCAGCTGACAGAGCTTATGGCTACACCTTC.